The 26 T cell receptor beta chains below were found in one sample sequenced in a study of blood T cell repertoires in COVID-19. Assay: immunoSEQ multiplex PCR; the TCRdb copy retains only in-frame clones and omits some. The table records hundreds of thousands of clones, roughly nine tenths of them present only once. The sample consisted of PBMCs or T cells enriched from blood (not recorded which). All receptors derive from a man aged 25-45 years who had recovered from COVID-19.

This clone was found once. This chain joins TRBV19 and TRBJ2-7; 8 nucleotides match TRBD2. Germline V gene lookup returns CDR1 LNHDA and CDR2 SQIVND (reference sequence). The V segment lost 7 bases and the J segment 4 bases; nucleotides outside the gene matches: 6. The CDR3 loop spans 13 amino acids. The CDR3 DNA reads TGTGCCAGTAAGGACGGCGGGAGGTACGAGCAGTACTTC. This sequence encodes CASKDGGRYEQYF.

The chain links TRBV5-8 to TRBJ2-2; unclear D gene. Germline CDR1 reads SGHTS; CDR2 reads YDEGEE. V was cut by 5 bases and J by 6 bases, with 11 bases left in between. This CDR3 contains 13 residues. CDR3 DNA sequence: TGTGCCAGCAGTCACTATTCGGCCGGGGAGCTGTTTTTT. It encodes CASSHYSAGELFF.

This clone was observed a single time. The chain carries TRBV6-5 and TRBJ2-7, with 8 positions matching TRBD1. Germline-derived CDR1 and CDR2 are MNHEY and SVGAGI. The junction had 7 bases not matched to a gene; V was cut back by 5 bases and J by 4 bases. The CDR3 runs 14 residues. DNA for the CDR3: TGTGCCAGCAGTAGACGGACAGGGCGGTACGAGCAGTACTTC. This encodes CASSRRTGRYEQYF.

This chain uses TRBV10-3 with TRBJ1-4; 7 positions agree with TRBD1. Germline-derived CDR1 and CDR2 are ENHRY and SYGVKD. The junction had 13 bases not matched to a gene; V was cut back by 4 bases and J by 2 bases. The CDR3 totals 18 residues. This chain's CDR3 is CAISGGQATLGTNEKLFF. In DNA, the CDR3 is TGTGCCATCAGTGGAGGACAGGCCACCTTGGGGACTAATGAAAAACTGTTTTTT.

This chain joins TRBV27 and TRBJ2-7; D may be TRBD1 (5 bases). The germline V and J ends were trimmed by 2 bases and 2 bases, with 10 bases remaining between them. Germline V gene lookup returns CDR1 MNHEY and CDR2 SMNVEV (reference sequence). The CDR3 has 14 amino acids. The CDR3 coding sequence is TGTGCCAGCAGTTTAAAGGAAGGGGCCTACGAGCAGTACTTC. This translates into CASSLKEGAYEQYF.

The chain links TRBV18 to TRBJ1-2, with D tentatively TRBD1 (5 bases). Trimming took off 2 bases at V and 3 bases at J, with 7 bases between the two ends. The CDR3 has 13 residues. The germline V gene has CDR1 KGHSH and CDR2 LQKENI. The CDR3 region has the DNA TGTGCCAGCTCACCAGAGACAGACTATGGCTACACCTTC. Its translation is CASSPETDYGYTF.

This clone was seen once. The chain employs TRBV25-1 and TRBJ1-6; TRBD1 is a possible D gene (6 bases). The germline gives CDR1 MGHDK, CDR2 SYGVNS. The CDR3 spans 13 residues. The V gene lost 6 bases and the J gene lost 9 bases, with 12 bases spanning the gap. CDR3 amino acids: CASRDSRFSPLHF. In DNA form, the CDR3 reads TGTGCCAGCAGGGACAGTCGGTTTTCACCCCTCCACTTT.

The gene calls are TRBV7-2 and TRBJ2-1, with D tentatively TRBD1 (5 bases). Germline CDR1 is SGHTA and CDR2 is FQGNSA. The CDR3 is 11 amino acids. The V and J ends lost 1 base and 12 bases respectively, with 7 bases between them. The CDR3 DNA follows: TGTGCCAGCAGCTTAGAGCAGGGGCAGTTCTTC. This gives the protein CASSLEQGQFF. The whole variable domain, remainder taken from reference TRBV7-2 and TRBJ2-1, is GAGVSQSPSNKVTEKGKDVELRCDPISGHTALYWYRQSLGQGLEFLIYFQGNSAPDKSGLPSDRFSAERTGGSVSTLTIQRTQQEDSAVYLCASSLEQGQFFGPGTRLTVL.

This clone has only a few counts. The same CDR3 arises from other DNA sequences in this sample as well. The gene calls are TRBV5-4 and TRBJ2-7; no clear D gene. V was cut by 4 bases and J by 2 bases, with 13 bases left in between. The CDR3 length is 14 residues. Per the germline V gene, CDR1 is SGHNT and CDR2 is YYREEE (reference sequence). The CDR3 sequence is CASSLKSGAYEQYF. The CDR3, as DNA: TGTGCCAGCAGCCTCAAGTCCGGAGCCTACGAGCAGTACTTC.

This chain joins TRBV25-1 and TRBJ2-5, with D possibly TRBD2 on 5 matching bases. CDR1 is MGHDK and CDR2 is SYGVNS in the germline V gene. This CDR3 region has 16 residues. V was trimmed by 10 bases and J by 3 bases, leaving 24 bases between them. CDR3 DNA sequence: TGTGCCACCGGTAAAGGTAACCACGGGGTGAAAGAGACCCAGTACTTC. Protein: CATGKGNHGVKETQYF.

A single count supports this clone. The chain uses TRBV19 and TRBJ1-1, with D maybe TRBD1 (5 bases). Looked up from germline, CDR1 is LNHDA and CDR2 is SQIVND (reference sequence). Trimming stripped 2 bases from V and 0 bases from J, with 10 bases between. The CDR3 loop spans 15 amino acids. CDR3 nucleotides: TGTGCCAGTAGTATAAGGGAGGGACTGAACACTGAAGCTTTCTTT. Translation: CASSIREGLNTEAFF.

The chain uses TRBV28 and TRBJ1-1, with 7 bases identical to TRBD1. Germline V gene lookup returns CDR1 MDHEN and CDR2 SYDVKM. The CDR3 totals 14 residues. J was trimmed by 2 bases and V by 5 bases; bases with no gene match: 5. CDR3 loop: CASSPGQRNTEAFF. The DNA of the CDR3 is TGTGCCAGCAGTCCGGGACAGAGAAACACTGAAGCTTTCTTT.

The chain employs TRBV28 and TRBJ1-5; weak D call: TRBD1 (5 bases). Trimming cost V 4 bases and J 5 bases, with 6 bases left between them. This CDR3 spans 12 amino acids. Germline assignment: CDR1 MDHEN and CDR2 SYDVKM. For the CDR3, the DNA is TGTGCCAGCAGTTGGGGGGATCAGCCCCAGCATTTT. It codes for CASSWGDQPQHF.

The chain combines TRBV2 with TRBJ1-1; D gene unclear. Germline values: CDR1 SNHLY, CDR2 FYNNEI. Trimming cost V 5 bases and J 0 bases, with 10 bases left between them. The CDR3 consists of 14 residues. The CDR3: CASSRHSMNTEAFF. CDR3 nucleotides: TGTGCCAGCAGTAGACATTCCATGAACACTGAAGCTTTCTTT.

This chain joins TRBV27 and TRBJ2-3; 7 nucleotides align to TRBD2. After removal of 3 bases from V and 5 bases from J, the junction contained 17 bases not matched to a gene. Germline values: CDR1 MNHEY, CDR2 SMNVEV (reference sequence). The length of the CDR3 is 18 residues. In DNA, the CDR3 is TGTGCCAGCAGTTTGGCAACACCGGGCCCCGAGCGGGGAGATACGCAGTATTTT. Encoded protein: CASSLATPGPERGDTQYF.

The genes are TRBV25-1 and TRBJ1-1, with D perhaps matching TRBD1 (5 bases). Trimming shortened V by 7 bases and J by 5 bases, and 14 bases separated the two germline ends. CDR3 length equals 13 residues. The germline gives CDR1 MGHDK, CDR2 SYGVNS. The CDR3, as DNA: TGTGCCAGCACCGCTGCGGGGCGAACTGAAGCTTTCTTT. As protein: CASTAAGRTEAFF.

The chain is built from TRBV5-6 and TRBJ1-4; TRBD1 matches at 8 bases. The CDR3 loop spans 15 amino acids. The junction had 0 bases not matched to a gene; V was cut back by 0 bases and J by 2 bases. Germline CDR1 reads SGHDT; CDR2 reads YYEEEE. CDR3 nucleotide sequence: TGTGCCAGCAGCTTGGGACAGGGGACTAATGAAAAACTGTTTTTT. Translated: CASSLGQGTNEKLFF.

V gene TRBV29-1 combines with J gene TRBJ1-2; D gene ambiguous. The CDR3 extends over 16 amino acids. Trimming left V 2 bases short and J 2 bases short, with 18 bases between. Germline loops: CDR1 SQVTM, CDR2 ANQGSEA. This CDR3 is CSVERTLTNLNYGYTF. The CDR3 DNA sequence: TGCAGCGTTGAACGGACTTTAACGAACTTAAACTATGGCTACACCTTC. Full variable domain (remainder filled in from reference TRBV29-1 and TRBJ1-2): SAVISQKPSRDICQRGTSLTIQCQVDSQVTMMFWYRQQPGQSLTLIATANQGSEATYESGFVIDKFPISRPNLTFSTLTVSNMSPEDSSIYLCSVERTLTNLNYGYTFGSGTRLTVV.

The rearrangement uses TRBV3-1 (or the pseudogene TRBV3-2) and TRBJ2-2, with D uncertain. This CDR3 has 15 residues. The V end was cut by 0 bases, the J end by 6 bases, with 11 bases between. The germline CDR1 and CDR2 sequences are LGHDT and YNNKEL (reference sequence). The CDR3 nucleotides are TGTGCCAGCAGCCAAGATTGGGCCTCCGCCGGGGAGCTGTTTTTT. Its protein is CASSQDWASAGELFF.

The J gene is TRBJ2-7, the V gene TRBV7-9, with D maybe TRBD1 (6 bases). Germline lookup yields CDR1 SEHNR and CDR2 FQNEAQ (reference sequence). V was shortened by 6 bases and J by 5 bases, with 14 bases between the two germline ends. CDR3 length equals 13 residues. CDR3 DNA sequence: TGTGCCAGCAGACAACAGGGAAGGGACGAGCAGTACTTC. Translated: CASRQQGRDEQYF. Full variable domain (outside the CDR3, taken from reference TRBV7-9 and TRBJ2-7): DTGVSQNPRHKITKRGQNVTFRCDPISEHNRLYWYRQTLGQGPEFLTYFQNEAQLEKSRLLSDRFSAERPKGSFSTLEIQRTEQGDSAMYLCASRQQGRDEQYFGPGTRLTVT.

The count of this clone is one. This chain links TRBV19 with TRBJ2-7; 10 bases map to TRBD2. Germline CDR1 reads LNHDA; CDR2 reads SQIVND (reference sequence). The CDR3 length is 13 residues. J gave up 4 bases and V 6 bases, and 3 bases lay outside the gene matches. The CDR3 here is CASRLAGDYEQYF. CDR3 bases: TGTGCCAGTAGGCTAGCGGGAGATTACGAGCAGTACTTC.

This chain joins TRBV10-1 and TRBJ2-3; D is ambiguous. The CDR3 contains 16 residues. V gave up 0 bases and J gave up 4 bases, with 14 bases separating them. CDR1 is WNHNN and CDR2 is SYGVQD in the germline V gene (reference sequence). CDR3 DNA sequence: TGCGCCAGCAGTGAGTCGGTTGGCAACCGTCCAGATACGCAGTATTTT. Residues: CASSESVGNRPDTQYF.

The chain is built from TRBV3-1 (or the pseudogene TRBV3-2) and TRBJ1-5, with D possibly matching TRBD1 (5 bases). The CDR3 covers 12 residues. Trimming left V 4 bases short and J 5 bases short, with 6 bases between. Germline V gene data show CDR1 as LGHDT and CDR2 as YNNKEL (reference sequence). The CDR3 DNA reads as TGTGCCAGCAGCCTACAGGATCAGCCCCAGCATTTT. Protein product: CASSLQDQPQHF.

This clone was counted only a few times. The chain combines TRBV10-1 with TRBJ2-2; TRBD1 matches at 8 bases. CDR3 length: 15 residues. CDR1 and CDR2 (germline): WNHNN, SYGVQD (reference sequence). With 2 bases clipped from V and 6 bases from J, the junction kept 5 bases outside the gene matches. The CDR3 DNA is TGCGCCAGCAGTGAGCAGGGGGCAACGGCCGGGGAGCTGTTTTTT. Its protein is CASSEQGATAGELFF.

The chain joins TRBV4-1 to TRBJ1-2; 7 nucleotides agree with TRBD1. CDR1 and CDR2 (germline): MGHRA, YSYEKL. V shed 2 bases and J 0 bases; nucleotides not matched to a gene: 6. This CDR3 region has 16 residues. The CDR3 DNA reads as TGCGCCAGCAGCCAACCAGGGACAGCTTCTAACTATGGCTACACCTTC. This codes for CASSQPGTASNYGYTF.

The chain combines TRBV2 with TRBJ1-5; TRBD1 matches 7 bases. The trim removed 3 bases at V and 1 base at J, leaving 3 bases unmatched. The CDR3 sequence is 15 residues long. The V gene's germline CDR1 is SNHLY and CDR2 FYNNEI. The CDR3 spells CASSDSGGSNQPQHF. For the CDR3, the DNA is TGTGCCAGCAGTGACTCAGGGGGAAGCAATCAGCCCCAGCATTTT.